Presented here are 28 T cell receptor beta chains from one specimen sequenced in a study of graft-versus-host responses after intestinal transplantation (dated by TCRdb to the early 2020s). These receptors are not linked to any known antigen. What this sample's time point label stands for: cells obtained before transplantation from donor or recipient. The library was generated by the immunoSEQ multiplex PCR assay. The clones in this table, taken by TCRdb from immuneACCESS, are in-frame only. Not every clone is retained; where verified, under half of the shortfall comes from an unresolved V gene, and the cause of the rest is unknown. In all, the sample holds around 100,000 clones, and over 75% of those were seen once. The top ten constitute about 0.93% of the sample. The material sequenced was unstimulated CD4+ T cells sorted from spleen or lymph node cells, taken before transplant. The origin of the receptors is a human donor who was the organ donor for an intestinal transplant.

This chain uses TRBV29-1 with TRBJ1-5; D may be TRBD1 (6 bases). V lost 6 bases and J 4 bases, leaving 10 bases between the germline ends. Germline assignment: CDR1 SQVTM and CDR2 ANQGSEA. CDR3 length: 12 amino acids. The CDR3 region is CSVGARNQPQHF. The CDR3 nucleotides are TGCAGCGTGGGGGCACGGAATCAGCCCCAGCATTTT.

V usage is TRBV2 and J usage is TRBJ1-1, with TRBD1 matching over 7 bases. CDR1 SNHLY and CDR2 FYNNEI come from the germline V gene. The trim removed 10 bases at V and 10 bases at J, leaving 12 bases unmatched. The CDR3 is 12 amino acids. The CDR3 here is CATRTGSERAFF. In DNA form, the CDR3 reads TGTGCCACCCGGACAGGATCAGAGAGAGCTTTCTTT. The entire variable domain, with the rest obtained from reference TRBV2 and TRBJ1-1, is as follows: EPEVTQTPSHQVTQMGQEVILRCVPISNHLYFYWYRQILGQKVEFLVSFYNNEISEKSEIFDDQFSVERPDGSNFTLKIRSTKLEDSAMYFCATRTGSERAFFGQGTRLTVV.

This sequence joins TRBV29-1 and TRBJ1-2, with unresolved D. The CDR3 contains 11 residues. Trimming stripped 4 bases from V and 7 bases from J, with 10 bases between. CDR1 is SQVTM, CDR2 ANQGSEA, per germline. CDR3 residues: CSVVVGLGYTF. CDR3 bases: TGCAGCGTTGTCGTGGGTCTTGGCTACACCTTC. Combining the CDR3 with reference TRBV29-1 and TRBJ1-2 gives the whole variable domain SAVISQKPSRDICQRGTSLTIQCQVDSQVTMMFWYRQQPGQSLTLIATANQGSEATYESGFVIDKFPISRPNLTFSTLTVSNMSPEDSSIYLCSVVVGLGYTFGSGTRLTVV.

The chain uses TRBV5-4 and TRBJ1-1, with TRBD1 matching 8 bases. Germline lookup yields CDR1 SGHNT and CDR2 YYREEE (reference sequence). Losses at the gene ends were 4 bases for V and 1 base for J; bases not matched to a gene: 3. This CDR3 has 14 amino acids. The CDR3 sequence is CASSPDRENTEAFF. DNA for the CDR3: TGTGCCAGCAGCCCGGACAGGGAGAACACTGAAGCTTTCTTT.

The V gene is TRBV7-9, the J gene TRBJ2-1; 9 bases align to TRBD1. CDR1 is SEHNR and CDR2 is FQNEAQ in the germline V gene (reference sequence). CDR3 length: 15 amino acids. V lost 5 bases, J lost 4 bases, and 6 bases stayed unmatched. CDR3: CASSGTGIRYNEQFF. CDR3 bases: TGTGCCAGCAGCGGGACAGGGATCCGATACAATGAGCAGTTCTTC.

This chain uses TRBV6-5 with TRBJ2-6; D uncertain. The CDR3 runs 16 residues. CDR1 is MNHEY and CDR2 is SVGAGI in the germline V gene. Trimming took off 4 bases at V and 0 bases at J, with 10 bases between the two ends. CDR3 in amino acids: CASSFRTASGANVLTF. DNA for the CDR3: TGTGCCAGCAGTTTCCGGACGGCCTCTGGGGCCAACGTCCTGACTTTC.

CDR3 in DNA: TGTGCCTGGAGTGTACGTAGGGCGGGACAGTATGGCTACACCTTC. As protein: CAWSVRRAGQYGYTF. The gene calls are TRBV30 and TRBJ1-2; 7 positions match TRBD1. Germline CDR1 is GTSNPN and CDR2 is SVGIG (reference sequence). V lost 0 bases and J lost 5; bases outside the gene matches: 9. This CDR3 is built from 15 residues.

The genes are TRBV19 and TRBJ1-5; weak D call: TRBD1 (5 bases). The CDR3 has 18 amino acids. Trimming shortened V by 5 bases and J by 9 bases, and 29 bases separated the two germline ends. Germline V gives CDR1 LNHDA, CDR2 SQIVND (reference sequence). The CDR3 sequence: CASSPPPVGTAVFRPQHF. The CDR3 DNA reads TGTGCCAGTAGTCCCCCACCTGTGGGGACCGCGGTGTTTCGGCCCCAGCATTTT.

V is TRBV5-1 and J is TRBJ2-3; D unresolved. The CDR3 loop spans 15 amino acids. CDR1 SGHRS and CDR2 YFSETQ come from the germline V gene. The ends were cut back, 4 bases at V and 0 bases at J, with 12 bases in the middle. CDR3 residues: CASSPSRVSTDTQYF. DNA for the CDR3: TGCGCCAGCAGCCCCAGTAGGGTCAGCACAGATACGCAGTATTTT.

The chain recombines TRBV4-2 with TRBJ1-3, with D uncertain. The CDR3 extends over 14 amino acids. Trimming took off 2 bases at V and 0 bases at J, with 5 bases between the two ends. Germline V CDR1 and CDR2: LGHNA, YNFKEQ. CDR3 sequence: CASSQSSSGNTIYF. CDR3 nucleotides: TGTGCCAGCAGCCAATCCAGCTCTGGAAACACCATATATTTT.

The J gene is TRBJ2-1, the V gene TRBV29-1; the match to TRBD1 covers 12 bases. V lost 7 bases to trimming and J lost 8 bases; unmatched junction nucleotides: 6. The CDR3 contains 13 residues. The V gene's germline CDR1 is SQVTM and CDR2 ANQGSEA. CDR3 nucleotide sequence: TGCAGCGGGGGACAGGGGGCTGGGTATGAGCAGTTCTTC. Translating it yields CSGGQGAGYEQFF.

The gene calls are TRBV29-1 and TRBJ1-1; a weak D match, TRBD1 (5 bases). The V gene lost 7 bases and the J gene lost 3 bases, with 15 bases spanning the gap. Germline V gives CDR1 SQVTM, CDR2 ANQGSEA. This CDR3 has 13 amino acids. This CDR3 reads CSGAGGGDTEAFF. Written as DNA, the CDR3 is TGCAGCGGTGCGGGTGGGGGGGACACTGAAGCTTTCTTT.

This chain uses TRBV5-6 with TRBJ1-1, with D possibly TRBD1 on 5 matching bases. This CDR3 is built from 15 residues. Per germline, CDR1 SGHDT and CDR2 YYEEEE. Trimming took off 0 bases at V and 5 bases at J, with 14 bases between the two ends. The CDR3 region has the DNA TGTGCCAGCAGCTTGGAGACTTGGGGGAGGACTGAAGCTTTCTTT. This gives the protein CASSLETWGRTEAFF.

This sequence joins TRBV5-1 and TRBJ2-5, with D possibly being TRBD1 or TRBD2 (6 bases each). This CDR3 has 16 amino acids. Germline V gene lookup returns CDR1 SGHRS and CDR2 YFSETQ. The CDR3 DNA is TGCGTCTCCAGCTTGAGACCGGGGGCGAACCAAGAGACCCAGTACTTC. Its protein is CVSSLRPGANQETQYF.

The genes are TRBV11-2 and TRBJ1-2, with 8 bases identical to TRBD1. Per germline, CDR1 SGHAT and CDR2 FQNNGV. Trimming took 0 bases from V and 4 from J; bases not matched to a gene: 7. The CDR3 sequence is 16 residues long. The CDR3 DNA reads TGTGCCAGCAGCTTAGATGCGGGACAGGCAGGCTATGGCTACACCTTC. Encoded protein: CASSLDAGQAGYGYTF.

This chain joins TRBV2 and TRBJ2-4, with D possibly being TRBD1 (5 bases). Trimming cost V 3 bases and J 9 bases, with 21 bases left between them. Germline CDR1 and CDR2: SNHLY and FYNNEI. The CDR3 contains 16 residues. The CDR3 coding sequence is TGTGCCAGCAGTGACAGGGTTGTTCAAATAAAAGGCATTCAGTACTTC. Translation: CASSDRVVQIKGIQYF.

J is TRBJ2-7 and V is TRBV7-9; D might be TRBD1 or TRBD2, each matching 5 bases. Trimming removed 0 bases from V and 4 bases from J, with 10 bases in between. This CDR3 is built from 14 residues. CDR1 SEHNR and CDR2 FQNEAQ come from the germline V gene (reference sequence). CDR3 sequence: CASSLAGWGYEQYF. CDR3 coding DNA: TGTGCCAGCAGCTTAGCGGGCTGGGGGTACGAGCAGTACTTC.

The chain links TRBV28 to TRBJ1-2; D gene uncertain. Germline values: CDR1 MDHEN, CDR2 SYDVKM. This CDR3 is built from 14 residues. V lost 3 bases and J 0 bases, leaving 8 bases between the germline ends. The CDR3 sequence is CASSLPVSNYGYTF. DNA of the CDR3: TGTGCCAGCAGTTTGCCAGTATCTAACTATGGCTACACCTTC.

The rearrangement links TRBV5-5 to TRBJ2-2; D could derive from TRBD1 or TRBD2 (5 bases each). CDR1 SGHKS and CDR2 YYEKEE come from the germline V gene (reference sequence). This CDR3 comprises 16 residues. V lost 4 bases to trimming and J lost 5 bases, with 18 bases between them. In DNA form, the CDR3 reads TGTGCCAGCAGCCTCACATGGGGGACGGGTACCGGGGAGCTGTTTTTT. Translating gives CASSLTWGTGTGELFF.

This clone was picked up a small number of times. The V call is TRBV5-8, the J call TRBJ2-2, with 10 bases that match TRBD2. J lost 4 bases, V lost 5 bases, and 8 bases had no gene match. Germline V gene sequence: CDR1 SGHTS, CDR2 YDEGEE. The CDR3 length is 16 residues. CDR3 nucleotides: TGTGCCAGCAGTCCCGGGACTAGCGTTATCACCGGGGAGCTGTTTTTT. It codes for CASSPGTSVITGELFF.

The V call is TRBV5-1, the J call TRBJ1-6; 9 nucleotides align to TRBD1. The CDR3 spans 17 residues. With 2 bases clipped from V and 14 bases from J, the junction kept 17 bases outside the gene matches. Germline V CDR1 and CDR2: SGHRS, YFSETQ. The CDR3 coding sequence is TGCGCCAGCAGCTTCGAACGACCCGGGACAGGGATCCCTACCCTCCACTTT. Translation: CASSFERPGTGIPTLHF.

CDR3: CASSLGGVGNSNQPQHF. CDR3 in DNA: TGTGCCAGCAGCTTAGGTGGGGTAGGGAATAGCAATCAGCCCCAGCATTTT. The chain recombines TRBV7-8 with TRBJ1-5; D is uncertain. Per the germline V gene, CDR1 is SGHVS and CDR2 is FQNEAQ. This CDR3 spans 17 amino acids. V lost 1 base and J lost 0, with 13 bases in between.

The chain uses TRBV30 and TRBJ2-7; 7 positions agree with TRBD2. The CDR3 runs to 14 residues. The germline V gene has CDR1 GTSNPN and CDR2 SVGIG (reference sequence). With V trimmed by 3 bases and J by 3 bases, 8 bases remained unmatched. As DNA, the CDR3 is TGTGCCTGGAGCCCCGGACTAGATAGCTACGAGCAGTACTTC. Protein sequence: CAWSPGLDSYEQYF. Using reference TRBV30 and TRBJ2-7 for the parts outside the CDR3, the full variable domain is SQTIHQWPATLVQPVGSPLSLECTVEGTSNPNLYWYRQAAGRGLQLLFYSVGIGQISSEVPQNLSASRPQDRQFILSSKKLLLSDSGFYLCAWSPGLDSYEQYFGPGTRLTVT.

This chain uses TRBV7-8 with TRBJ1-6; TRBD1 agrees at 7 bases. The CDR3 loop spans 17 amino acids. V was clipped by 5 bases and J by 0 bases; unmatched bases: 7. Germline-derived CDR1 and CDR2 are SGHVS and FQNEAQ. The CDR3 spells CASSPNQGGSYNSPLHF. The CDR3, as DNA: TGTGCCAGCAGCCCGAATCAGGGGGGCTCCTATAATTCACCCCTCCACTTT.

V gene TRBV9 combines with J gene TRBJ1-1; D gene unclear. Trimming took off 5 bases at V and 7 bases at J, with 15 bases between the two ends. Per germline, CDR1 SGDLS and CDR2 YYNGEE. The CDR3 totals 13 residues. The DNA for the CDR3 is TGTGCCAGCAGAATAGATCCTATGGGTGAAGCTTTCTTT. Protein sequence: CASRIDPMGEAFF.

The chain recombines TRBV11-2 with TRBJ2-7; D uncertain. Germline-derived CDR1 and CDR2 are SGHAT and FQNNGV. Trimming removed 3 bases from V and 3 bases from J, with 9 bases in between. This CDR3 is built from 13 residues. CDR3 DNA sequence: TGTGCCAGCAGCTTGCAGGAACTCTACGAGCAGTACTTC. This sequence encodes CASSLQELYEQYF.

This clone was found a few times. The chain is built from TRBV10-3 and TRBJ1-6, with a weak D call TRBD1 (6 bases). Germline values: CDR1 ENHRY, CDR2 SYGVKD. With 8 bases removed from V and 7 bases from J, the gap between germline ends came to 12 bases. The CDR3 is 13 amino acids. The CDR3 is CAIGGKLNSPLHF. The DNA of the CDR3 is TGTGCCATCGGGGGCAAGCTAAATTCACCCCTCCACTTT.

This sequence joins TRBV7-9 and TRBJ1-2; 7 nucleotides align to TRBD1. The CDR3 totals 14 residues. In germline, CDR1 is SEHNR, CDR2 FQNEAQ (reference sequence). Losses at the gene ends were 4 bases for V and 2 bases for J; bases not matched to a gene: 4. CDR3 bases: TGTGCCAGCAGCTCACCGACAGGGAACTATGGCTACACCTTC. Protein product: CASSSPTGNYGYTF.